This T cell receptor beta chain was obtained from a study of radiation and T cells in renal cell carcinoma. Overall study findings and caveats: Top tumor clonotypes rose in blood 2 weeks post-radiation, then contracted.

The time point: blood 4 weeks post-SBRT, at nephrectomy. Sample treatment: 15 Gy SBRT to primary tumor, nephrectomy 4 weeks later. Nephrectomy followed 15 Gy stereotactic body radiation by 4 weeks. Radiation-treated patients gave blood at baseline, week 2 and week 4. Clear cell pathology was present in this patient's renal cell carcinoma. This CDR3 has 16 amino acids. CDR1 MDHEN and CDR2 SYDVKM come from the germline V gene. V was cut by 4 bases and J by 0 bases, with 15 bases left in between. Note on this clone: Its specificity is not known.

The repertoire was sequenced with immunoSEQ multiplex PCR; TCRdb's copy has only in-frame clones and lacks some. This sample has around 100,000 clones, with approximately 82% found just once. This receptor was identified in a man aged 55 to 70 with renal cell carcinoma. This chain connects TRBV28 to TRBJ1-1, with a tentative D call TRBD1 (6 bases). This specimen consisted of blood, obtained from a patient whose treatment included radiotherapy and nephrectomy. DNA of the CDR3: TGTGCCAGCAGTTATACCAAAGGACAGCTGAACACTGAAGCTTTCTTT. This translates into CASSYTKGQLNTEAFF.